This note documents a single T cell receptor (beta chain) sequence. This entry is derived from a study of PD-1 blockade in mismatch repair-deficient tumors. From germline, CDR1 is SQVTM and CDR2 ANQGSEA. After removal of 0 bases from V and 5 bases from J, the junction contained 2 bases not matched to a gene. The CDR3 consists of 14 residues. The table came from immunoSEQ multiplex PCR; TCRdb's copy has only in-frame clones and leaves some out. The sample records 95,000 to 150,000 clones, about 88% being singletons. The TCR originated in an adult with mismatch repair-deficient cancer. The specimen comprised peripheral blood, sampled 44 weeks after starting pembrolizumab. The chain links TRBV29-1 to TRBJ2-3; 10 positions agree with TRBD2. CDR3 DNA: TGCAGCGTTGAAGACCGACTAGCGGGAGATACGCAGTATTTT. It is translated as CSVEDRLAGDTQYF.